This T cell receptor beta chain was captured in a study of blood T cells in healthy people across ages. Trimming took 2 bases from V and 0 from J, leaving 14 bases between them. The germline V gene has CDR1 MNHEY and CDR2 SVGEGT. The CDR3 extends over 17 amino acids. Remarks on this clonotype: Its specificity is not known.

Study-wide points: Per million T cells, the diversity of TCR beta decreased roughly linearly as age advanced. Unsorted PBMC material precluded a definitive naive versus antigen-experienced comparison. A strong correlation was seen between TCR beta diversity and naive T cell percentage.

Using a J-beta primer mix together with a sample-barcoded 5' primer, a second PCR was run for about 7 to 12 cycles. Per sample, CDR3-containing paired-end reads numbered at least 2.5 million. Via MiXCR, TCRdb re-called the 5' RACE reads, giving one row per CDR3 protein. This sample has over 1,200,000 distinct CDR3 sequences, with almost 60% found just once. This clonotype was obtained from a man aged 18-30 years in good health. The sequencing sample was made of blood. The chain has TRBV6-2 or TRBV6-3 and TRBJ2-1; no clear D. CDR3 in amino acids: CASSYTIRRTSYNEQFF. DNA for the CDR3: TGTGCCAGCAGTTACACAATACGGCGGACCTCCTACAATGAGCAGTTCTTC.